This T cell receptor beta chain stems from a study of somatic mutations in cytotoxic T cells in rheumatoid arthritis. Study as a whole: Peripheral blood samples of 25 to 35 ml EDTA were taken from patients directly after diagnosis and before treatment. There were some V beta antibody-stained T-cell populations flow-sorted at nearly 100% purity, and these included V beta1+ cells sequenced for TCRB.

Libraries were prepared by immunoSEQ multiplex PCR; TCRdb keeps only in-frame clonotypes and omits some of them. The sample lists almost 15,000 clones; approximately 70% were seen once. This TCR derives from an adult with rheumatoid arthritis. Sequencing was performed on CD8+ T cells sorted from blood.

CDR3 loop: CASSATVENEQFF. The CDR3 coding sequence is TGTGCCAGCAGCGCTACAGTTGAGAATGAGCAGTTCTTC. This sequence joins TRBV2 and TRBJ2-1; no firm D call. Germline V lookup: CDR1 SNHLY, CDR2 FYNNEI. The CDR3 consists of 13 residues. V shed 6 bases and J shed 7 bases, with 13 bases lying between them.